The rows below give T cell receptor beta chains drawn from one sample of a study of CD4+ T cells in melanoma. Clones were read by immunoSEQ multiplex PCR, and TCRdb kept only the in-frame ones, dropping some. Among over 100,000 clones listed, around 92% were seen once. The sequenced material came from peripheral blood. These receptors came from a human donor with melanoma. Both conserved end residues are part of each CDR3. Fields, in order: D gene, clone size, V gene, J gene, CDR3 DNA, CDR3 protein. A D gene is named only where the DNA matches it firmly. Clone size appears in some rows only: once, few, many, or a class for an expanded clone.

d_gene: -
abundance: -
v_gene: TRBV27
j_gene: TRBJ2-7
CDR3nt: TGTGCCAGCAGTTTCGGTCCAGGGGTCGAGCAGTACTTC
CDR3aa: CASSFGPGVEQYF

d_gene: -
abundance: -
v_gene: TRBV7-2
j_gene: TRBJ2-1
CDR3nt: TGTGCCAGCAGCTTAGCCTATGAGCAGTTCTTC
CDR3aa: CASSLAYEQFF

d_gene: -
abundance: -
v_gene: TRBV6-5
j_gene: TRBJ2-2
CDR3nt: TGTGCCAGCATCCCCCCCGTGAACACCGGGGAGCTGTTTTTT
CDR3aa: CASIPPVNTGELFF

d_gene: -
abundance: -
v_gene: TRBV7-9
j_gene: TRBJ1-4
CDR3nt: TGTGCCAGCAGCTTACAGGGGCGGGAAAAACTGTTTTTT
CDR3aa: CASSLQGREKLFF

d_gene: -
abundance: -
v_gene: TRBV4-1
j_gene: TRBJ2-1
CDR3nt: TGCGCCAGCAGCCAAGATCGGAGGATTAATGAGCAGTTCTTC
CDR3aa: CASSQDRRINEQFF

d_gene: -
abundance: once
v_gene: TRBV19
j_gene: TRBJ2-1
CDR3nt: TGTGCCAGTAGTATAGGTAGGCTGAATGAGCAGTTCTTC
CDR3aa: CASSIGRLNEQFF

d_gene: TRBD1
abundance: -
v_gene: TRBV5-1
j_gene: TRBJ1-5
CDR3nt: TGCGCCAGCAGACCAAAACAGGGGGCTAGGGATCAGCCCCAGCATTTT
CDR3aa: CASRPKQGARDQPQHF

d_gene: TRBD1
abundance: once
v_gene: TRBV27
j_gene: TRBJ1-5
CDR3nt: TGTGCCAGCAGTCAGGGGGCAGGCAATCAGCCCCAGCATTTT
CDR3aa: CASSQGAGNQPQHF

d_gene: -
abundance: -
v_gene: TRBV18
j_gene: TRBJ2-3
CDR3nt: TGTGCCAGCTTGCAGGCGGGATCGTTAGATACGCAGTATTTT
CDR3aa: CASLQAGSLDTQYF

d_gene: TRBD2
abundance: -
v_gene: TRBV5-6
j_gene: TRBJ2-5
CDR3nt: TGTGCCAGCAGCTTGGTTAGGACTAGCGGGGTTGAAGAGACCCAGTACTTC
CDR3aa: CASSLVRTSGVEETQYF

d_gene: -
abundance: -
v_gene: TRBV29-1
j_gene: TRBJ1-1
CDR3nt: TGCAGCGTTGATTTCCAGGGGCCTGAAGCTTTCTTT
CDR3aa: CSVDFQGPEAFF

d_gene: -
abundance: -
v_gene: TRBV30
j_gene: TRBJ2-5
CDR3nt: TGTGCCTGGAGTGTCAGGGTCGGAGAGACCCAGTACTTC
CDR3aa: CAWSVRVGETQYF

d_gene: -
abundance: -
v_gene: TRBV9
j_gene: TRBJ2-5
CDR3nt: TGTGCCAGCAGCGTAGGGGCGGGAAACCAAGAGACCCAGTACTTC
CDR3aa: CASSVGAGNQETQYF

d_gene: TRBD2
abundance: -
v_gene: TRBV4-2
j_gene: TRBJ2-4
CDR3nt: TGTGCCAGCAGCCAATGGGACTATCATGGGGACATTCAGTACTTC
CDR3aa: CASSQWDYHGDIQYF

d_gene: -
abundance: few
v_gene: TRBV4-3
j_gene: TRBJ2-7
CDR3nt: TGCGCCAGCAGCCAAGATAGAGGGAGGTCCTACGAGCAGTACTTC
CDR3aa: CASSQDRGRSYEQYF

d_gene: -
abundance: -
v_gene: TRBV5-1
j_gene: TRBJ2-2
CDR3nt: TGCGCCAGCAGCTTGAGGCCAAACACCGGGGAGCTGTTTTTT
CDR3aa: CASSLRPNTGELFF

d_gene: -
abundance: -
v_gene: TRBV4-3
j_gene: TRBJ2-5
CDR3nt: TGCGCCAGCAGCCAAGATTCCAGCGGTCTAGAGACCCAGTACTTC
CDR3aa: CASSQDSSGLETQYF

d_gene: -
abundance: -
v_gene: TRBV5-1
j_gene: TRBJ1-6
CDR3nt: TGCGCCAGCAGCTCAGGACAACAATTAGGAAATTCACCCCTCCACTTT
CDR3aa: CASSSGQQLGNSPLHF

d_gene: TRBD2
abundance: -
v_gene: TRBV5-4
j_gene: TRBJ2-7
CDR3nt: TGTGCCAGCAGCCCACGGACTAGCGGGGCCGAGCAGTACTTC
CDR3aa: CASSPRTSGAEQYF

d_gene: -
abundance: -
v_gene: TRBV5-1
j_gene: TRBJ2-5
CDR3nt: TGCGCCAGCAGCTCTTCCCGTGATCAAGAGACCCAGTACTTC
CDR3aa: CASSSSRDQETQYF

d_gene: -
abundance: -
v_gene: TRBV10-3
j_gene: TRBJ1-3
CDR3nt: TGTGCCATCAGCCGGGAGGGAGGTTTCGCCATATATTTT
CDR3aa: CAISREGGFAIYF

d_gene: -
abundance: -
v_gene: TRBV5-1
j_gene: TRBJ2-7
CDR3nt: TGCGCCAGCAGCTTCGGCCTCTCCTACGAGCAGTACTTC
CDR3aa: CASSFGLSYEQYF

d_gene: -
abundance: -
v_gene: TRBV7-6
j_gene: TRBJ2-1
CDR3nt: TGTGCCAGCAGCTTATGGGGGGGCGGCTACAATGAGCAGTTCTTC
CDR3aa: CASSLWGGGYNEQFF